The 19 T cell receptor beta chains reported below all come from one sample, sequenced in a study of CD8 T cells in ankylosing spondylitis. TCRdb processed the 5' RACE reads anew with MiXCR; each CDR3 protein has one entry. The sample has about 340,000 distinct CDR3 sequences, approximately 22% seen once. The sequencing sample was made of blood, either unsorted or a sorted T cell fraction (not recorded which). The receptors originated from a male donor with ankylosing spondylitis or in good health (not recorded which).

This clonotype was found a few times. The genes are TRBV28 and TRBJ2-7, with 11 bases fitting TRBD1. This CDR3 contains 13 residues. Germline V gene sequence: CDR1 MDHEN, CDR2 SYDVKM. Trimming at V came to 4 bases and at J to 6 bases, leaving 2 bases not matched to a gene. DNA for the CDR3: TGTGCCAGCAGTTCGGACAGGGGGCTCGAGCAGTACTTC. It codes for CASSSDRGLEQYF.

This clonotype was seen many times. The chain is built from TRBV12-3 or TRBV12-4 and TRBJ2-1; D not certain. Trimming removed 6 bases at V and 5 bases at J, with 20 bases between. This CDR3 spans 16 amino acids. The CDR3 DNA is TGTGCCAGCAGCGGCTTCGACCCGAGAGACCACAATGAGCAGTTCTTC. Translated, it gives CASSGFDPRDHNEQFF.

The chain joins TRBV29-1 to TRBJ2-1; no reliable D call. Trimming cost V 4 bases and J 4 bases, with 8 bases left between them. The length of the CDR3 is 12 residues. Germline values: CDR1 SQVTM, CDR2 ANQGSEA. CDR3 in amino acids: CSVVSRYNEQFF. DNA of the CDR3: TGCAGCGTTGTAAGTAGATACAATGAGCAGTTCTTC.

This chain links TRBV7-2 with TRBJ2-1, with 11 bases matching TRBD2. J lost 10 bases, V lost 1 base, and 6 bases had no gene match. Per the germline V gene, CDR1 is SGHTA and CDR2 is FQGNSA. The CDR3 runs 15 residues. CDR3 residues: CASSLGSTSGAEQFF. The CDR3, as DNA: TGTGCCAGCAGCTTAGGGTCGACTAGCGGGGCAGAGCAGTTCTTC.

The V gene is TRBV7-8, the J gene TRBJ2-7, with D unclear. The CDR3 loop spans 14 amino acids. With 1 base removed from V and 3 bases from J, the gap between germline ends came to 10 bases. Germline CDR1 reads SGHVS; CDR2 reads FQNEAQ. The CDR3 DNA follows: TGTGCCAGCAGCTTAGGGACCCATAGCTACGAGCAGTACTTC. Protein: CASSLGTHSYEQYF.

In this sample, this clonotype turned up many times. The V gene is TRBV5-6, the J gene TRBJ2-5; 7 bases are shared with TRBD1. CDR1 is SGHDT and CDR2 is YYEEEE in the germline V gene. The V gene end was trimmed by 3 bases and the J gene end by 0 bases; junction bases not matched to a gene: 2. This CDR3 has 14 amino acids. The CDR3 spells CASSSDRNQETQYF. CDR3 sequence (DNA): TGTGCCAGCAGCTCGGACAGGAACCAAGAGACCCAGTACTTC.

The V and J genes are TRBV30 and TRBJ2-3; the D gene is possibly TRBD1 (7 bases). The germline V gene has CDR1 GTSNPN and CDR2 SVGIG (reference sequence). This CDR3 is 15 amino acids long. V lost 3 bases to trimming and J lost 0 bases, with 13 bases between them. CDR3 DNA sequence: TGTGCCTGGAGCGCAGGGGGGTTGAGCACAGATACGCAGTATTTT. It codes for CAWSAGGLSTDTQYF.

The V gene is TRBV7-9, the J gene TRBJ1-1, with a weak D call TRBD1 (6 bases). This CDR3 spans 14 amino acids. Germline-derived CDR1 and CDR2 are SEHNR and FQNEAQ (reference sequence). V lost 5 bases and J lost 0, with 10 bases in between. The CDR3, as DNA: TGTGCCAGCAGCAGCAGGGGTTTGAACACTGAAGCTTTCTTT. It encodes CASSSRGLNTEAFF.

The genes are TRBV9 and TRBJ1-6; unclear D gene. The CDR3 totals 15 residues. V dropped 0 bases and J dropped 9 bases, with 13 bases sitting between them. In germline, CDR1 is SGDLS, CDR2 YYNGEE. This chain's CDR3 is CASSVGTEGVSPLHF. In DNA, the CDR3 is TGTGCCAGCAGCGTAGGAACAGAGGGCGTTTCACCCCTCCACTTT. Complete variable domain (other parts from reference TRBV9 and TRBJ1-6): DSGVTQTPKHLITATGQRVTLRCSPRSGDLSVYWYQQSLDQGLQFLIQYYNGEERAKGNILERFSAQQFPDLHSELNLSSLELGDSALYFCASSVGTEGVSPLHFGNGTRLTVT.

In its sample, this clonotype was seen a few times. V usage is TRBV12-3 or TRBV12-4 and J usage is TRBJ2-7; D remains unclear. V gave up 6 bases and J gave up 4 bases, with 10 bases separating them. This CDR3 is 12 amino acids long. Here the CDR3 DNA reads TGTGCCAGCAGCTGGACGAGGTACGAGCAGTACTTC. It encodes CASSWTRYEQYF.

This clonotype was recorded a few times. CDR3 sequence: CASSEGGGPRPSFYEQYF. The DNA of the CDR3 is TGTGCCAGCAGCGAGGGTGGGGGACCCCGTCCTTCTTTCTACGAGCAGTACTTC. The V call is TRBV11-1, the J call TRBJ2-7; D possibly matches TRBD1 or TRBD2 (5 bases each). Trimming left V 5 bases short and J 3 bases short, with 26 bases between. The CDR3 has 18 amino acids. Germline assignment: CDR1 SGHAT and CDR2 FQDESV (reference sequence).

The chain uses TRBV4-2 and TRBJ2-3; D may be TRBD1 or TRBD2 (5 bases each). Trimming removed 0 bases at V and 1 base at J, with 11 bases between. This CDR3 region has 16 residues. Germline V gives CDR1 LGHNA, CDR2 YNFKEQ. The CDR3 DNA follows: TGTGCCAGCAGCCAAGAGCGTGGGGGAGGCACAGATACGCAGTATTTT. This translates into CASSQERGGGTDTQYF.

This clonotype has a single count. V and J are TRBV4-2 and TRBJ2-3; 7 nucleotides agree with TRBD1. Germline CDR1 is LGHNA and CDR2 is YNFKEQ. This CDR3 has 16 residues. J was trimmed by 4 bases and V by 8 bases; bases with no gene match: 15. DNA of the CDR3: TGTGCCAGCCATGCGTGGTGGGCAGGGGGTCCAGATACGCAGTATTTT. Translated, it gives CASHAWWAGGPDTQYF.

This clonotype appeared a few times. The chain employs TRBV20-1 and TRBJ2-7; D may be TRBD1 (5 bases). Germline CDR1 is DFQATT and CDR2 is SNEGSKA (reference sequence). The CDR3 runs 15 residues. V was clipped by 5 bases and J by 5 bases, with 22 bases between them. Here the CDR3 DNA reads TGCAGTGCTGGCCCACTTGGCAGGGAAAGTCACGAGCAGTACTTC. It yields the protein CSAGPLGRESHEQYF.

The chain links TRBV29-1 to TRBJ1-4; D unresolved. The V gene's germline CDR1 is SQVTM and CDR2 ANQGSEA. The CDR3 is 14 amino acids. Between the trimmed V and J ends, which lost 4 bases and 3 bases, there was a span of 12 bases. The chain's CDR3 is CSVVGLTPNEKLFF. In DNA form, the CDR3 reads TGCAGCGTTGTCGGTTTAACCCCTAATGAAAAACTGTTTTTT.

The chain has TRBV29-1 and TRBJ2-7; 7 bases align to TRBD1. V trimming: 6 bases; J trimming: 6 bases; junction bases outside the gene matches: 2. The CDR3 extends over 10 amino acids. Germline CDR1 SQVTM, CDR2 ANQGSEA. CDR3: CSVGTVEQYF. The CDR3 DNA reads as TGCAGCGTAGGGACAGTCGAGCAGTACTTC.

The chain uses TRBV7-6 and TRBJ2-5, with 7 bases identical to TRBD2. CDR3 length: 13 amino acids. The V gene's germline CDR1 is SGHVS and CDR2 FNYEAQ. V lost 4 bases, J lost 2 bases, and 1 base stayed unmatched. The DNA for the CDR3 is TGTGCCAGCAGCTGGGAGGGACAAGAGACCCAGTACTTC. It specifies CASSWEGQETQYF.

The chain is built from TRBV5-1 and TRBJ1-1; TRBD1 might be the D (5 bases). Germline lookup yields CDR1 SGHRS and CDR2 YFSETQ. Trimming took off 4 bases at V and 1 base at J, with 11 bases between the two ends. The CDR3 runs 14 residues. The CDR3 sequence: CASSHKTGNTEAFF. CDR3 sequence (DNA): TGCGCCAGCAGCCATAAAACAGGGAACACTGAAGCTTTCTTT.

This clonotype was seen more than once but under ten times. V gene TRBV15 combines with J gene TRBJ2-7; D is unresolved. Germline CDR1 LNHNV, CDR2 YYDKDF (reference sequence). This CDR3 has 15 amino acids. Trimming took 4 bases from V and 2 from J, leaving 15 bases between them. This CDR3 is CATSMTTPLPYEQYF. DNA for the CDR3: TGTGCCACCAGCATGACGACACCCCTACCCTACGAGCAGTACTTC. Using reference TRBV15 and TRBJ2-7 for the parts outside the CDR3, the full variable domain is DAMVIQNPRYQVTQFGKPVTLSCSQTLNHNVMYWYQQKSSQAPKLLFHYYDKDFNNEADTPDNFQSRRPNTSFCFLDIRSPGLGDTAMYLCATSMTTPLPYEQYFGPGTRLTVT.